This T cell receptor beta chain was recorded in a study of regulatory T cells in long-lasting Graves disease. Findings and limits, study-wide: Newly diagnosed patients shared 1,000 or so public clonotypes; persistent patients shared some 2,700. The study found lower TCR diversity in persistent Graves' patients than in newly diagnosed ones. There were preferences for TRBV28, TRBJ1-2 and TRBJ2-5 in persistent disease.

Time point indicated: persistent/refractory GD, antithyroid drugs over 5 years with positive TRAb. After RNA was extracted from PBMCs, the TCR library was made from it. Germline V gives CDR1 SEHNR, CDR2 FQNEAQ (reference sequence). Trimming shortened V by 3 bases and J by 2 bases, and 11 bases separated the two germline ends. The length of the CDR3 is 14 residues. As regards this clonotype: Its antigen is as yet unknown.

iRepertoire HTBI primers and Arm-PCR of CDR3 regions built TCR beta libraries. TCRdb used MiXCR to reprocess the multiplex PCR reads, holding one entry per CDR3 protein. The sample gives roughly 400,000 distinct CDR3 sequences, around 20% of which show up once; about 13% is in the top ten. Sequenced material: peripheral blood mononuclear cells (PBMCs), taken when the disease was refractory, from a patient treated with antithyroid drugs. The V and J genes are TRBV7-9 and TRBJ2-7; no clear D. The source of this sequence is a female donor with Graves disease. CDR3 nucleotide sequence: TGTGCCAGCAGCTTCTTCGAAGGCACCTACGAGCAGTACTTC. Encoded protein: CASSFFEGTYEQYF.